What follows describes a single TCR beta chain. The entry originates in a study of TIL therapy for anti-PD-1-resistant metastatic lung cancer. Study-wide background: Median tumor PD-L1 proportion score was roughly 5.9%.

The libraries were made with immunoSEQ v3. TCRdb's copy holds only in-frame clones and misses some; the assay was immunoSEQ multiplex PCR. Of 50,000 to 60,000 clones listed, 71% are singletons. This CDR3 has 13 residues. V dropped 8 bases and J dropped 5 bases, with 16 bases sitting between them. Germline V gene lookup returns CDR1 MNHEY and CDR2 SMNVEV (reference sequence). The time point here: pre-treatment sample, taken before nivolumab and TIL therapy. Tumor tissue came from excised metastases, mostly pleural nodules or supraclavicular lymph nodes. Adults with stage 4 NSCLC were enrolled in a phase I trial.

This specimen was tumor tissue, taken at baseline. The chain combines TRBV27 with TRBJ2-7, with D possibly called TRBD1 or TRBD2 (6 bases each). This clonotype originated in a person between 30 and 79 years old with non-small cell lung cancer. For the CDR3, the DNA is TGTGCCAGCCACGGGGCAGGGGAGGACGAGCAGTACTTC. It specifies CASHGAGEDEQYF.